Given below is one TCR beta chain in context. It has no known antigen specificity. No much larger clone is present one base from it, and per-base qualities are unavailable. The sample is drawn from a study (dated by TCRdb to about 2015). Describing the broader study: The study tested whether tumor-infiltrating Tregs in breast cancer are recruited from blood Tregs or converted in situ from other CD4+ T cell subsets.

Trimming removed 4 bases from V and 2 bases from J, leaving 2 bases between the germline ends. The germline V gene yields MGHDK for CDR1 and SYGVNS for CDR2. The CDR3 starts with the cysteine, ends with the phenylalanine, and has 12 residues. The retained sequence is limited to the CDR3, 36 bases, with the frame set at the first base. To purify naive CD4+ T cells, the Miltenyi Naive CD4+ T Cell Isolation kit was used, and CD25 microbeads served to deplete Tregs. Tregs, naive and memory CD4+ T cells from tumor, blood and ipsilateral draining lymph nodes of a handful of breast cancer patients underwent full-length TCR alpha and beta sequencing. Tumor tissue, along with lymph nodes from ipsilateral axillary dissection, was perfused with PBS, minced, and then digested using collagenase I and hyaluronidase. Sorted cell populations were confirmed by FACS to exceed 90% purity. The full study reports these points: Tumor memory CD4+ T cell TCR gene usage was found to cluster with blood and lymph node memory CD4+ cells and with lymph node naive CD4+ cells. The greatest overlap of tumor-infiltrating Treg TCR alpha and beta sequences was observed with tumor naive CD4+ T cells, followed by blood naive CD4+ T cells. Validation in the larger cohort was restricted to a single TCR beta V-J rearrangement rather than whole repertoires.

Full-length TCR variable regions were amplified by 5' RACE PCR with constant-region reverse primers, and semi-nested PCR with Nested Universal Primer A was subsequently performed. The ReliaPrep RNA Cell Miniprep System was used to extract total RNA, which was then reverse transcribed into 5'RACE-ready cDNA with the SMARTer RACE 5'/3' Kit. Multiplex adaptors were used to barcode the full-length TCR alpha and beta libraries, which were then sequenced on an Illumina MiSeq. The study's own analysis went as follows. For each of nine subset-tissue groups, sequencing data from the five patients were pooled, and the groups were then compared using unsupervised clustering of TCR gene usage. The Morisita-Horn index, with shared sequences weighted by their contribution to each repertoire, was used to calculate repertoire similarity. TCRdb took the public reads, trimmed them with fastp at Q25, ran MiXCR for clone calling and kept in-frame beta chains. CDR3 protein duplicates are merged, each entry listing the most common genes and DNA. The authors' filters were not applied to this entry. The sample contains approximately 21,000 distinct CDR3 sequences, more than 25% of them found a single time. The top ten clonotypes cover 2.2% of the sample.

The receptor comes from a female donor with breast cancer. The source material was tumor-infiltrating naive CD4+ T cells sorted from the breast tumor. The sample's cell subset or site, from its label and the paper: naive CD4+ T cells, CD4+CD45RA+CD25-. The sequence joins TRBV25-1 to TRBJ2-2; the D gene cannot be named for sure. This receptor carries the CDR3 CASSVNTGELFF. The DNA is TGTGCCAGCAGTGTCAACACCGGGGAGCTGTTTTTT.